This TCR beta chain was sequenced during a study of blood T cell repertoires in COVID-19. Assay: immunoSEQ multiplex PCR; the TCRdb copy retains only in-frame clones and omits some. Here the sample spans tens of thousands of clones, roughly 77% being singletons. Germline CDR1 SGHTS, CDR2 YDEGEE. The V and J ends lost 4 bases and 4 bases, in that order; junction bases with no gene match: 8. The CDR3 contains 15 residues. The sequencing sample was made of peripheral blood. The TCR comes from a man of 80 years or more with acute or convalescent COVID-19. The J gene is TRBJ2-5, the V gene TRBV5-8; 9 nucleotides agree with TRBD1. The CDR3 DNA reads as TGTGCCAGCAGCCCTGGACAGGGGCATGTAGAGACCCAGTACTTC. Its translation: CASSPGQGHVETQYF.